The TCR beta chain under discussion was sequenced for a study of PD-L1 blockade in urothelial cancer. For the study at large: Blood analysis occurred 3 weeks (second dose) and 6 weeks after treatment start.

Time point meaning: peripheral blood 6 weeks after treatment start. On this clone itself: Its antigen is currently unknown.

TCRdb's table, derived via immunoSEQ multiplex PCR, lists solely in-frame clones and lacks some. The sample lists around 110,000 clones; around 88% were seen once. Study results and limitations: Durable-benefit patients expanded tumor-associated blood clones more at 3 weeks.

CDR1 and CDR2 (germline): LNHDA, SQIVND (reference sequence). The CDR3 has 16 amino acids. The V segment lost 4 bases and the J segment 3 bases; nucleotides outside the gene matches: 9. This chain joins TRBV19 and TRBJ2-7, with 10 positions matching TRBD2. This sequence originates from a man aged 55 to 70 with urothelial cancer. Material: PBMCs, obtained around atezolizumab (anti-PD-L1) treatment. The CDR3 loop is CASSTSGRGKVYEQYF. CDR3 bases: TGTGCCAGTAGTACAAGCGGGAGGGGAAAGGTCTACGAGCAGTACTTC.